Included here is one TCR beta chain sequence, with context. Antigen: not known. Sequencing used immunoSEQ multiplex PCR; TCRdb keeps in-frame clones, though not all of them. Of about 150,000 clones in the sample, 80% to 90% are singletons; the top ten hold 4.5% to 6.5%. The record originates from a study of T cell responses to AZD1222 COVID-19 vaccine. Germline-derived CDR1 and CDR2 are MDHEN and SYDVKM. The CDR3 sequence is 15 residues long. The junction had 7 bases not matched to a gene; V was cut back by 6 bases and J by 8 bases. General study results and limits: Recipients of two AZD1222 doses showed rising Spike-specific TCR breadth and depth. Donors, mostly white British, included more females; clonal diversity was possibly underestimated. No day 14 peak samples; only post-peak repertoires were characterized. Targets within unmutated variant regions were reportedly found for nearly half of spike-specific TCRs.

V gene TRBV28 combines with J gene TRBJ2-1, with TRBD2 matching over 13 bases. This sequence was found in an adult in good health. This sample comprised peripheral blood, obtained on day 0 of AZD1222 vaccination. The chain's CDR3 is CASRRTSGSAYEQFF. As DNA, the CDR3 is TGTGCCAGCAGACGGACTAGCGGGAGCGCGTATGAGCAGTTCTTC.